The subject of this entry is one T cell receptor (beta chain). The CDR3 length is 16 residues. Trimming stripped 1 base from V and 4 bases from J, with 14 bases between. The germline V gene encodes CDR1 MGHRA and CDR2 YSYEKL. Participant age was about 18 to 89 years, and participants resided in fewer than 25 US areas. Participants reported their clinical history, and cohort assignment relied on those reports. Symptom resolution, clearance, or two negative PCRs marked the recovered donors of Cohort 3. The data were produced by immunoSEQ multiplex PCR, yet TCRdb's version contains in-frame clones alone and is incomplete. The sample records 190,000 or so clones, over 75% being singletons. This sample stems from a study of blood T cell repertoires in COVID-19. On the study more broadly: The United States, Italy and Spain were the sources of the acute and convalescent COVID-19 samples.

Sequencing input: PBMCs or T cells enriched from blood (not recorded which). This sequence originates from a man between 35 and 55 years old who had recovered from COVID-19. The rearrangement uses TRBV4-1 and TRBJ2-1; D is possibly TRBD2 (6 bases). For the CDR3, the DNA is TGCGCCAGCAGCCAAGTTATGGAGGGGCTTTACAATGAGCAGTTCTTC. It specifies CASSQVMEGLYNEQFF.